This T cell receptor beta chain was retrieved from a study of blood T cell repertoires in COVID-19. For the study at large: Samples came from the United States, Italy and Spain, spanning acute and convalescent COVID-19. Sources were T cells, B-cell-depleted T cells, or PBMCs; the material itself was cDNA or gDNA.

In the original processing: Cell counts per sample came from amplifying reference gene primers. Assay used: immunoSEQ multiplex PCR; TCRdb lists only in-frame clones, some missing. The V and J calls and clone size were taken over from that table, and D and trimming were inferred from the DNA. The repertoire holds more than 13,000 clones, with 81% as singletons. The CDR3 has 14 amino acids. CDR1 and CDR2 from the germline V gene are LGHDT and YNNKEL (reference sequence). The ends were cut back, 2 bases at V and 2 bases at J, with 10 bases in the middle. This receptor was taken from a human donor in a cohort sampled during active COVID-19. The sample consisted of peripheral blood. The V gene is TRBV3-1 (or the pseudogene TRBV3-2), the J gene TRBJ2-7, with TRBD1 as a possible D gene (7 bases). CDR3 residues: CASSQTRGAYEQYF. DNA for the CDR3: TGTGCCAGCAGCCAAACCAGGGGGGCCTACGAGCAGTACTTC.